This TCR beta chain derives from a study of blood T cell repertoires in COVID-19 (dated by TCRdb to between 2020 and 2021). Describing the broader study: Samples from collaborators originated in the United States, Italy and Spain and spanned both the acute and convalescent phases of COVID-19. The material from the prospective study consisted of cDNA or gDNA derived from T cells, B-cell-depleted T cells, or PBMCs. Deeply sampled blood TCRbeta repertoires from subjects exposed to, actively infected with, or recovered from COVID-19 were included in the dataset. The repertoires were released in a freely available public database meant as a resource for research on the immune response to SARS-CoV-2. The samples were drawn from two sources: the first 160 participants of the ongoing ImmuneRACE study, and fewer than 1,500 subjects contributed by 6 global collaborators. A de-identified subject ID, COVID-19 status, age in years and sex were almost always included in the sample metadata. Where available, HLA class I and class II types were taken from metadata supplied by the sample provider and were not determined by assay-based typing.

The research as a whole found: How much clinical and demographic metadata was included differed by source and by participant, and the metadata was provided uncurated.

Whole blood was collected in K2EDTA tubes by collaborating institutions according to the institutions' own protocols. For TCRbeta analysis, collaborators shipped samples in one of three forms: frozen whole blood, isolated PBMCs, or DNA extracted from either of those sample types. The cysteine opens and the phenylalanine closes a CDR3 of 13 amino acids. CDR3 DNA only is kept here, 39 bases in frame from base 1. At the junction V is shortened by 10 bases and J by 5 bases; bases outside the gene matches: 6. The germline V gene supplies CDR1 MNHEY and CDR2 SVGAGI. In the case of this clone: Its antigen remains undetermined. No base qualities exist here, and no much larger clone lies one base off it.

TCRbeta CDR3 regions were amplified from genomic DNA using the immunoSEQ Assay, a bias-controlled multiplex PCR. The study's processing was this. The number of nucleated cells in each sample was estimated by amplification of reference gene primers within the assay. To quantify the absolute abundance of each unique TCRbeta CDR3 rearrangement, sequence reads were collapsed and filtered. For each sample, productive Simpson clonality was calculated by taking the square root of Simpson's diversity index across productive rearrangements. Entries here come from immuneACCESS through TCRdb and include only in-frame sequences with V and J called. Some clones fail to appear in such tables; in the studies checked, an unresolved V gene covers under half of the shortfall, and the cause of the remainder is unknown. V and J calls and clone size come straight from that table; D and trimming were deduced from the DNA. Counted in this sample were 35,000 to 40,000 clones; about nine tenths of them appeared once. Clones ranked in the top ten supply about 12% of the sample.

The rearrangement joined TRBV6-5 to TRBJ2-2; TRBD2 lines up with 8 middle nucleotides. Sample: peripheral blood. This receptor was identified in a man in his sixties or seventies with acute or convalescent COVID-19. The bases read TGTGCCACCCCAGCGGGAGTAACCGGGGAGCTGTTTTTT. Its translation is CATPAGVTGELFF.